This TCR beta chain is from a study of CD8 T cells in ankylosing spondylitis (dated by TCRdb to 2016 to 2017). General notes on the study: The study profiled T cell receptor beta repertoires in healthy donors and ankylosing spondylitis patients to find disease-linked TCR variants. The whole study cohort included 90 to 120 healthy donors and about two dozen ankylosing spondylitis patients. Peripheral blood was sampled, and synovial fluid was additionally collected from ankylosing spondylitis patients. What the authors observed across the whole study: Some of the motif variants had been reported before in the synovial fluid and blood of reactive arthritis patients, a finding that suggests common disease-initiation mechanisms. The disease-linked clones were reported as significantly enriched in matched synovial fluid samples from ankylosing spondylitis patients. In peripheral blood, the disease-linked clones were found at relatively low frequencies and had a CD8+ phenotype. A TCR beta motif made up of several highly homologous amino acid variants appeared to be characteristic of blood from ankylosing spondylitis patients.

TCRdb lists the instrument as Illumina HiSeq 2500. Quantitative 5'-RACE with molecular barcodes was the method used to prepare the TCR beta libraries. In the source study's methods: A new computational method, built on a probabilistic model of VDJ rearrangement, was used to identify disease-linked TCR variants. In-frame beta chains were kept once TCRdb had trimmed the public reads at Q25 with fastp and called clones with MiXCR. Rows are combined by CDR3 protein, so each entry shows the most common genes and DNA. The V and J calls, along with clone size, are taken from TCRdb and not from the paper's own processing. This sample lists 450,000 to 550,000 distinct CDR3 sequences; about 5.2% were detected once. Under 4.5% of the sample goes to the ten largest clones. This clonotype was found many times. Its recognized antigen is unknown. Within one base of it there is no much larger clone, and no base qualities were kept.

The sample was blood, either unsorted or a sorted T cell fraction (not recorded which). The clonotype was recovered from a male donor with ankylosing spondylitis.

The DNA sequence is as follows: TGTGCCACCAGCAGAGATAAGAAGGGACAGGGGGCCCTAGATACGCAGTATTTT. Translated, this gives CATSRDKKGQGALDTQYF. The rearranged chain carries TRBV15 and TRBJ2-3; 12 central bases correspond to TRBD1. The germline V gene (reference sequence) gives CDR1 as LNHNV and CDR2 as YYDKDF. Relative to germline, V is missing 0 bases and J is missing 5 bases, with 9 bases of the junction outside any gene match. Including cysteine and phenylalanine, the CDR3 has 18 amino acids. Only the CDR3 part of the read is kept: 54 bases, read in frame from the first base.